This entry concerns a single TCR beta chain. A process of 5'RACE template switching, which added a universal primer site and UMIs, was used to make TCR cDNA. TCRdb reprocessed the 5' RACE reads via MiXCR and lists one record per CDR3 protein. This table holds tens of thousands of distinct CDR3 sequences, 5% to 8.5% found once. This record belongs to a study of T cells after yellow fever vaccination. Turning to the study itself: Some fractions had low cell numbers, and these were prepared with SMART-Seq v4 Ultra Low Input.

Germline assignment: CDR1 MNHEY and CDR2 SVGEGT. CDR3 length: 14 residues. V was pared by 6 bases and J by 0 bases, with 5 bases of the junction left unmatched. This sequence originates from a man between 18 and 29 years old who received the YFV17D yellow fever vaccine. This chain links TRBV6-2 or TRBV6-3 with TRBJ2-7; 7 positions agree with TRBD2. The starting material was CD8+ T cells not binding an NS4B(214-222) dextramer, sorted from PBMCs, obtained more than 35 days after the first yellow fever vaccination. The CDR3 reads CASRLAPSSYEQYV. CDR3 nucleotide sequence: TGTGCCAGCAGACTAGCGCCCAGCTCCTACGAGCAGTACGTC.